The following is a T cell receptor beta chain sequence with its context. As processed by the authors: Researchers report that nucleated cell counts were estimated from reference gene primer amplification. The repertoire was sequenced with immunoSEQ multiplex PCR; TCRdb's copy has only in-frame clones and lacks some. D and trimming were read from the DNA, whereas the V and J calls and clone size are those reported in that table. The sample consists of fewer than 110,000 clones, around 92% of them appearing once. This sample was taken from a study of blood T cell repertoires in COVID-19. Study context: Specimens from acute and convalescent COVID-19 originated in the United States, Italy and Spain. PBMCs, B-cell-depleted T cells, or T cells were the source of the cDNA or gDNA that made up the material.

Germline V gives CDR1 MNHEY, CDR2 SMNVEV (reference sequence). This CDR3 has 15 residues. J lost 5 bases, V lost 8 bases, and 13 bases had no gene match. The source is a man in his forties or fifties with active COVID-19. This chain joins TRBV27 and TRBJ1-2; 8 bases map to TRBD1. Input material: peripheral blood. For the CDR3, the DNA is TGTGCCAGCGGATTTGACAGGGGTGGGACATATGGCTACACCTTC. It is translated as CASGFDRGGTYGYTF.